This TCR beta chain was identified in a study of chemoradiotherapy in HPV16-positive cancers. TCRdb's table, derived via immunoSEQ multiplex PCR, lists solely in-frame clones and lacks some. The table lists tens of thousands of clones, more than 70% of them singletons. Trimming removed 10 bases from V and 3 bases from J, with 16 bases in between. Germline values: CDR1 MNHEY, CDR2 SVGAGI. The CDR3 sequence is 14 residues long. Sequencing was performed on blood, taken from a patient who underwent chemoradiotherapy. This clonotype originated in a human donor with HPV-associated anogenital cancer. The J gene is TRBJ1-3, the V gene TRBV6-5; no clear D. The CDR3 region is CATRVGLGGNTIYF. CDR3 bases: TGTGCCACCCGCGTGGGGTTAGGTGGAAACACCATATATTTT.